This T cell receptor beta chain stems from a study of PD-L1 blockade in urothelial cancer. Across the whole study: Analyses were performed on blood at 3 weeks after treatment start (the second dose) and at 6 weeks. Findings of the study overall: Pretreatment TCR clonality in blood, when below the median, was predictive of better survival.

Time point given: peripheral blood 6 weeks after treatment start. Only in-frame clones appear in the TCRdb table, and some are missing; sequencing was by immunoSEQ multiplex PCR. The data contain roughly 120,000 clones, around 89% of them seen just once; the ten biggest clones take up around 1.7%. A note on this clone: Its antigen remains unknown.

This TCR was sampled from a man in his sixties with urothelial cancer. The sample in question was PBMCs, obtained around atezolizumab (anti-PD-L1) treatment.

As DNA, the CDR3 is TGCAGCGTCCAGAAGGGACTAGCGGGAGTTGGCACAGATACGCAGTATTTT. This translates into CSVQKGLAGVGTDTQYF. This chain connects TRBV29-1 to TRBJ2-3; TRBD2 matches 14 bases. Germline assignment: CDR1 SQVTM and CDR2 ANQGSEA. The CDR3 is 17 amino acids. Trimming removed 6 bases from V and 1 base from J; junction bases left unmatched: 9.